What follows describes a single T cell receptor (beta chain). Different DNA sequences within this sample yield the same CDR3. How the authors handled the data: Amplification of reference gene primers provided the estimated nucleated cell counts. Here immunoSEQ multiplex PCR was the method, and the copy in TCRdb shows in-frame clones only, minus some. For V, J and clone size, that table is used; D and trimming come from the DNA. The data show fewer than 250,000 clones, around 86% seen once. The CDR3 runs 14 residues. Trimming took off 2 bases at V and 8 bases at J, with 15 bases between the two ends. Germline CDR1 LGHDT, CDR2 YNNKEL (reference sequence). The sample originates from a study of blood T cell repertoires in COVID-19. Study-level information: The United States, Italy and Spain were the sources of the acute and convalescent COVID-19 samples. Sample material is recorded as cDNA or gDNA derived from T cells, B-cell-depleted T cells, or PBMCs.

The J gene is TRBJ1-2, the V gene TRBV3-1 (or the pseudogene TRBV3-2); D is possibly TRBD1 (6 bases). The source material was peripheral blood. The source of this sequence is a man aged 45-65 years with acute or convalescent COVID-19. The CDR3 loop reads CASSQHRGKDGYTF. In nucleotides, the CDR3 is TGTGCCAGCAGCCAACATAGGGGGAAGGACGGCTACACCTTC.